The 4 T cell receptor beta chains below were found in one sample sequenced in a study of T cell responses to AZD1222 COVID-19 vaccine (dated by TCRdb to 2020 to 2023). What the time point label conveys for this sample: baseline before first vaccination. Libraries were built with the immunoSEQ multiplex PCR assay. TCRdb re-hosts the immuneACCESS table, in-frame sequences only. Its copies lack some clones; in the studies checked, an unresolved V gene accounts for under half of them, and the cause for the rest is not known. Counted in this sample were under 150,000 clones; about 92% of them appeared once. Clones ranked in the top ten supply about 3% of the sample. The sequencing used peripheral blood, collected on day 0 of AZD1222 vaccination. The receptors originated from an adult in good health.

V usage is TRBV10-3 and J usage is TRBJ2-2; tentative D call: TRBD2 (6 bases). This CDR3 spans 15 amino acids. V was clipped by 10 bases and J by 1 base, with 16 bases between them. The germline CDR1 and CDR2 sequences are ENHRY and SYGVKD. The CDR3 DNA reads as TGTGCCACGCGACCGGGACTGGAGAACACCGGGGAGCTGTTTTTT. Its protein product is CATRPGLENTGELFF.

CDR3 sequence reads: CATSSRPGNQPQHF. CDR3 sequence (DNA): TGTGCCACCAGCAGTCGCCCAGGGAATCAGCCCCAGCATTTT. The chain couples TRBV15 to TRBJ1-5; TRBD1 might be the D (5 bases). Trimming took off 3 bases at V and 4 bases at J, with 10 bases between the two ends. The CDR3 totals 14 residues. The germline gives CDR1 LNHNV, CDR2 YYDKDF (reference sequence). The variable domain in full, with the rest retrieved from reference TRBV15 and TRBJ1-5, is DAMVIQNPRYQVTQFGKPVTLSCSQTLNHNVMYWYQQKSSQAPKLLFHYYDKDFNNEADTPDNFQSRRPNTSFCFLDIRSPGLGDTAMYLCATSSRPGNQPQHFGDGTRLSIL.

Note on this clone: Relative to the germline gene, one junction end is altered; a read error may explain this. The chain combines TRBV7-9 with TRBJ2-7, with D perhaps TRBD1 (7 bases). The CDR3 has 12 residues. The germline gives CDR1 SEHNR, CDR2 FQNEAQ (reference sequence). CDR3 amino acids: CASNQPGQQGTF. DNA of the CDR3: TGTGCCAGCAATCAACCGGGACAGCAAGGGACTTTC. Supplemented by reference TRBV7-9 and TRBJ2-7, the full variable domain reads DTGVSQNPRHKITKRGQNVTFRCDPISEHNRLYWYRQTLGQGPEFLTYFQNEAQLEKSRLLSDRFSAERPKGSFSTLEIQRTEQGDSAMYLCASNQPGQQGTFGPGTRLTVT.

The V gene is TRBV28, the J gene TRBJ2-2; D call uncertain. The V gene lost 7 bases and the J gene lost 2 bases, with 14 bases spanning the gap. The CDR3 extends over 15 amino acids. CDR1 is MDHEN and CDR2 is SYDVKM in the germline V gene. The CDR3 nucleotides are TGTGCCAGCATCTCGGTTAAGACCAACACCGGGGAGCTGTTTTTT. It codes for CASISVKTNTGELFF.